The 19 T cell receptor beta chains below come from one sample, sequenced in a study of a mutant IDH1 vaccine in newly diagnosed glioma (dated by TCRdb to the early 2020s). The antigens these receptors bind are not known. The receptor library was made with the immunoSEQ multiplex PCR assay. The source is immuneACCESS, and TCRdb retained only in-frame sequences with V and J called. Part of the clones is not carried over; for the studies checked, unresolved V genes explain less than half of this, and the remainder is unexplained. The sample includes about 56,000 clones, with approximately 87% observed a single time. The top ten constitute about 1.4% of the sample. The sample's time point label, in plain terms: week 23, last vaccination. Every vaccine dose consisted of 300 ug of a 20-mer mutant IDH1 peptide in Montanide, administered subcutaneously together with topical imiquimod. Sequences were derived from PBMCs, sampled from a glioma patient whose treatment included an IDH1 peptide vaccine. Receptors originate from a middle-aged man with glioma.

This chain links TRBV5-1 with TRBJ2-5; the D is unclear. The CDR3 runs to 11 residues. V lost 3 bases, J lost 2 bases, and 2 bases lay in between. The germline V gene encodes CDR1 SGHRS and CDR2 YFSETQ. The CDR3 loop is CASSWQETQYF. CDR3 nucleotides: TGCGCCAGCAGCTGGCAAGAGACCCAGTACTTC.

The J gene is TRBJ2-5, the V gene TRBV18; D is unresolved. CDR1 is KGHSH, CDR2 LQKENI, per germline. V lost 9 bases, J lost 5 bases, and 7 bases lay in between. The length of the CDR3 is 10 residues. The CDR3 coding sequence is TGTGCCAGTGTACTGGAGACCCAGTACTTC. It specifies CASVLETQYF.

As regards this clone: This specimen includes other DNA sequences encoding the same CDR3. J is TRBJ1-4 and V is TRBV5-1; D unresolved. Trimming removed 3 bases from V and 4 bases from J, with 16 bases in between. This CDR3 has 16 residues. The germline gives CDR1 SGHRS, CDR2 YFSETQ. The CDR3, as DNA: TGCGCCAGCAGCTCCGGCCGGCGATCTAATAATGAAAAACTGTTTTTT. As protein: CASSSGRRSNNEKLFF.

The rearrangement links TRBV6-5 to TRBJ1-4, with TRBD1 matching 7 bases. The CDR3 extends over 14 amino acids. Germline CDR1 reads MNHEY; CDR2 reads SVGAGI. V lost 6 bases, J lost 3 bases, and 4 bases stayed unmatched. CDR3 bases: TGTGCCAGCAGACGACAGGGACCTAATGAAAAACTGTTTTTT. Residues: CASRRQGPNEKLFF.

The chain joins TRBV4-3 to TRBJ2-3, with 9 positions matching TRBD2. CDR3 size: 15 residues. V lost 3 bases and J lost 4; bases outside the gene matches: 5. Per germline, CDR1 LGHNA and CDR2 YSLEER. The CDR3 loop is CASSQFIAGADTQYF. Here the CDR3 DNA reads TGCGCCAGCAGCCAGTTTATAGCGGGAGCAGATACGCAGTATTTT.

The chain couples TRBV15 to TRBJ1-3; 7 positions match TRBD1. The CDR3 extends over 18 amino acids. Germline V CDR1 and CDR2: LNHNV, YYDKDF (reference sequence). V lost 1 base and J lost 8; bases outside the gene matches: 17. CDR3 bases: TGTGCCACCAGCAGAGTGGAGGACAGGTGGTCACAACGAGACACCATATATTTT. It specifies CATSRVEDRWSQRDTIYF.

V gene TRBV7-2 combines with J gene TRBJ2-2, with 7 bases lining up with TRBD2. From germline, CDR1 is SGHTA and CDR2 FQGNSA. The CDR3 consists of 15 residues. Trimming cost V 5 bases and J 7 bases; bases outside gene matches: 10. The CDR3 is CASSSGTTLDGELFF. CDR3 in DNA: TGTGCCAGCAGCAGCGGGACGACCCTAGACGGGGAGCTGTTTTTT.

Points on this clone: The same CDR3 arises from other DNA sequences in this sample as well. The V gene is TRBV19, the J gene TRBJ2-7; maybe TRBD1 (5 bases). The CDR3 loop spans 13 amino acids. In germline, CDR1 is LNHDA, CDR2 SQIVND (reference sequence). Trimming pared 3 bases from V and 0 bases from J, leaving 6 bases between. Here the CDR3 DNA reads TGTGCCAGTAGTATCCAGGGCTCCTACGAGCAGTACTTC. It translates to CASSIQGSYEQYF.

V usage is TRBV15 and J usage is TRBJ1-3; D is ambiguous. In germline, CDR1 is LNHNV, CDR2 YYDKDF (reference sequence). The CDR3 has 14 amino acids. V lost 5 bases, J lost 0 bases, and 8 bases lay in between. For the CDR3, the DNA is TGTGCCACCAGCCCGCTGGGCTCTGGAAACACCATATATTTT. It translates to CATSPLGSGNTIYF.

J is TRBJ2-7 and V is TRBV2; possibly TRBD1 or TRBD2 for D (5 bases each). Deletions cut 4 bases from V and 4 bases from J, with 17 bases between. CDR3 length: 15 amino acids. The germline CDR1 and CDR2 sequences are SNHLY and FYNNEI. The DNA for the CDR3 is TGTGCCAGCAGTGCTATCCGGGACCCCCAGTACGAGCAGTACTTC. Residues: CASSAIRDPQYEQYF.

The chain links TRBV4-3 to TRBJ1-2; D unclear. This CDR3 has 15 residues. V shed 1 base and J shed 4 bases, with 13 bases lying between them. Germline CDR1 and CDR2: LGHNA and YSLEER. This chain's CDR3 is CASSQGGSPGYGYTF. The CDR3, as DNA: TGCGCCAGCAGCCAAGGAGGGTCTCCTGGCTATGGCTACACCTTC.

The chain has TRBV15 and TRBJ2-5, with D perhaps assigned TRBD1 or TRBD2 (5 bases each). Germline-derived CDR1 and CDR2 are LNHNV and YYDKDF (reference sequence). This CDR3 contains 12 residues. Trimming left V 5 bases short and J 12 bases short, with 16 bases between. In nucleotides, the CDR3 is TGTGCCACCAGCCGAAGTTTAGAGGGGAAGTACTTC. This translates into CATSRSLEGKYF.

The chain has TRBV18 and TRBJ2-7, with D tentatively TRBD2 (6 bases). CDR1 is KGHSH and CDR2 is LQKENI in the germline V gene. This CDR3 contains 14 residues. V lost 3 bases, J lost 3 bases, and 12 bases lay in between. The CDR3 here is CASSPGLPHYEQYF. DNA of the CDR3: TGTGCCAGCTCACCCGGACTACCCCACTACGAGCAGTACTTC.

The chain has TRBV7-9 and TRBJ2-5; maybe TRBD2 (6 bases). V was shortened by 5 bases and J by 2 bases, with 9 bases between the two germline ends. Germline CDR1 SEHNR, CDR2 FQNEAQ (reference sequence). The CDR3 is 13 amino acids. The CDR3 nucleotides read TGTGCCAGCAGCACTAGCCCTCAAGAGACCCAGTACTTC. Translation: CASSTSPQETQYF.

This sequence joins TRBV6-4 and TRBJ2-2; D perhaps matches TRBD1 (6 bases). Germline values: CDR1 MRHNA, CDR2 SNTAGT. Trimming took off 3 bases at V and 1 base at J, with 9 bases between the two ends. CDR3 length equals 15 residues. The CDR3 spells CASSEETGNTGELFF. The DNA for the CDR3 is TGTGCCAGCAGTGAGGAGACAGGGAACACCGGGGAGCTGTTTTTT.

J is TRBJ1-2 and V is TRBV2; no clear D gene. Germline V gives CDR1 SNHLY, CDR2 FYNNEI. This CDR3 has 14 amino acids. V was trimmed by 4 bases and J by 4 bases, leaving 13 bases between them. CDR3 in DNA: TGTGCCAGCAGTGGCCACGCTCTTAGCTATGGCTACACCTTC. Its protein is CASSGHALSYGYTF.

The genes are TRBV11-2 and TRBJ2-7; 9 bases are a match to TRBD2. After removal of 5 bases from V and 1 base from J, the junction contained 12 bases not matched to a gene. Per the germline V gene, CDR1 is SGHAT and CDR2 is FQNNGV. CDR3 length: 17 amino acids. CDR3 in amino acids: CASSAQGGRDRSYEQYF. The CDR3 region has the DNA TGTGCCAGCAGCGCCCAAGGCGGGAGGGACCGATCCTACGAGCAGTACTTC.

The chain couples TRBV18 to TRBJ2-3; the D is unclear. V gave up 1 base and J gave up 0 bases, with 5 bases separating them. This CDR3 contains 14 residues. Germline-derived CDR1 and CDR2 are KGHSH and LQKENI. The CDR3 nucleotides are TGTGCCAGCTCACCACTGACTAGCACAGATACGCAGTATTTT. It codes for CASSPLTSTDTQYF.

This chain connects TRBV7-3 to TRBJ1-5; the D gene is possibly TRBD1 (5 bases). The CDR3 spans 14 residues. Deletions cut 0 bases from V and 6 bases from J, with 9 bases between. Germline CDR1 is SGHTA and CDR2 is FQGTGA. CDR3: CASSLTAGTQPQHF. The CDR3, as DNA: TGTGCCAGCAGCTTAACGGCAGGGACTCAGCCCCAGCATTTT.